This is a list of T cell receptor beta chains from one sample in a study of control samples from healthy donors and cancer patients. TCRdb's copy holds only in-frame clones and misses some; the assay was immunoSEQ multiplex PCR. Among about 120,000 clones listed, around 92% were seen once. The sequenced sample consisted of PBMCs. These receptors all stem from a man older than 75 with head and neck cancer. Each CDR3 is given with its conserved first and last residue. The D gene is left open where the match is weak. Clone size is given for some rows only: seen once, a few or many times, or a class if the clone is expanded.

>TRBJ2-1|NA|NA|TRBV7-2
CASSLDTLNEQFF
TGTGCCAGCAGCTTAGACACCTTGAATGAGCAGTTCTTC
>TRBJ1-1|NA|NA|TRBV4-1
CASRPLWVLNTEAFF
TGCGCCAGCAGACCCCTATGGGTCCTGAACACTGAAGCTTTCTTT
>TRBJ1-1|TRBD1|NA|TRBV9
CASSVMTGRGTEAFF
TGTGCCAGCAGCGTAATGACAGGGCGCGGCACTGAAGCTTTCTTT
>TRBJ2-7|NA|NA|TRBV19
CASSIGKDSYEQYF
TGTGCCAGTAGTATAGGCAAGGACAGCTACGAGCAGTACTTC
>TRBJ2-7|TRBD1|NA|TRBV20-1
CSASKTGTYEQYF
TGCAGTGCTAGTAAGACAGGGACCTACGAGCAGTACTTC
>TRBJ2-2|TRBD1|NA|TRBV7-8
CASSLARGRTGELFF
TGTGCCAGCAGCTTAGCCAGGGGGCGCACCGGGGAGCTGTTTTTT
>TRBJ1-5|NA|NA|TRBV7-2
CASSLVTQPQHF
TGTGCCAGCAGCTTAGTTACCCAGCCCCAGCATTTT
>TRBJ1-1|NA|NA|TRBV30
CAWTGATTEAFF
TGTGCCTGGACAGGGGCCACCACTGAAGCTTTCTTT
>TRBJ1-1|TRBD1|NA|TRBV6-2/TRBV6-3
CASSYGGTGSSFMNTEAFF
TGTGCCAGCAGTTACGGTGGGACAGGGTCCTCATTCATGAACACTGAAGCTTTCTTT
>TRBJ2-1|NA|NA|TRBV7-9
CASSYRQNEQFF
TGTGCCAGCAGCTATCGACAGAATGAGCAGTTCTTC
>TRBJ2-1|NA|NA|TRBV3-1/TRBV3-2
CASSQGGTDYNEQFF
TGTGCCAGCAGCCAAGGCGGGACGGATTACAATGAGCAGTTCTTC
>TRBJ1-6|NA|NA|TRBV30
CAWSGARAYYNSPLHF
TGTGCCTGGAGTGGGGCCAGGGCATACTATAATTCACCCCTCCACTTT
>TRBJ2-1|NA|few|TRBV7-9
CASSLALTGYNEQFF
TGTGCCAGCAGCTTAGCCCTCACCGGCTACAATGAGCAGTTCTTC
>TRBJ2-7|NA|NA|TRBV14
CASSQALEGKQYF
TGTGCCAGCAGCCAAGCACTGGAGGGGAAGCAGTACTTC
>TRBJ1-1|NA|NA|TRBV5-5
CASSMVTWPVGTEAFF
TGTGCCAGCAGCATGGTCACGTGGCCGGTCGGCACTGAAGCTTTCTTT
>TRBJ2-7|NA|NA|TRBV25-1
CASSEGLYEQYF
TGTGCCAGCAGTGAAGGTCTTTACGAGCAGTACTTC
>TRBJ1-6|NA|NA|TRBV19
CASRIRGQFLTDNSPLHF
TGTGCCAGTAGGATTCGAGGACAGTTCCTTACAGATAATTCACCCCTCCACTTT
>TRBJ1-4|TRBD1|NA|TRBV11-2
CASSLDEQGYATNEKLFF
TGTGCCAGCAGCTTAGATGAACAGGGGTACGCAACTAATGAAAAACTGTTTTTT
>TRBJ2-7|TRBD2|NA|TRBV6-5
CASSPTSGSYEQYF
TGTGCCAGCAGCCCCACTAGCGGATCCTACGAGCAGTACTTC
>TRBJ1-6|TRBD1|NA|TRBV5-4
CASSLGTDRNNSPLHF
TGTGCCAGCAGCTTAGGGACAGATCGGAATAATTCACCCCTCCACTTT
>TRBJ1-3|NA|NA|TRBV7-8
CASSFGNTIYF
TGTGCCAGCAGCTTCGGAAACACCATATATTTT
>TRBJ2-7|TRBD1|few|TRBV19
CASSRLLTQGSGQYF
TGTGCCAGTAGTCGCCTCCTTACACAGGGGTCGGGGCAGTACTTC
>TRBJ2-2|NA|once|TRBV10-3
CAISESAANTGELFF
TGTGCCATCAGTGAGTCGGCGGCGAACACCGGGGAGCTGTTTTTT
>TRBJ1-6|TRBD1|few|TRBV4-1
CASSGGPGQRNSPLHF
TGCGCCAGCAGCGGAGGACCGGGACAGAGAAATTCACCCCTCCACTTT
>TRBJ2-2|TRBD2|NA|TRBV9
CASSVAGGIGGELFF
TGTGCCAGCAGCGTAGCGGGAGGCATTGGCGGGGAGCTGTTTTTT
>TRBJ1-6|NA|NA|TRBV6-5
CASSYSLYSPDSPLHF
TGTGCCAGCAGTTACTCGCTCTACAGTCCTGATTCACCCCTCCACTTT
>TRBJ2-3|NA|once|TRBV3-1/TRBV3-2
CASSQDRADTQYF
TGTGCCAGCAGCCAAGATCGGGCGGATACGCAGTATTTT
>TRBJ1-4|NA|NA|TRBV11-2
CASSNIGPNEKLFF
TGTGCCAGCAGCAACATCGGACCTAATGAAAAACTGTTTTTT
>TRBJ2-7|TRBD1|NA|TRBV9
CASSAGQGASYEQYF
TGTGCCAGCAGCGCCGGACAGGGGGCCTCCTACGAGCAGTACTTC
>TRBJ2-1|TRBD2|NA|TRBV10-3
CAISQSGGLDNEQFF
TGTGCCATCAGCCAAAGCGGGGGGCTTGACAATGAGCAGTTCTTC
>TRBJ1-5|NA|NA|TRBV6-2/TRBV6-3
CASSYGGSNQPQHF
TGTGCCAGCAGTTATGGGGGTAGCAATCAGCCCCAGCATTTT
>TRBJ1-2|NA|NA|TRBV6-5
CASRMEGHYGYTF
TGTGCCAGCAGGATGGAGGGCCACTATGGCTACACCTTC
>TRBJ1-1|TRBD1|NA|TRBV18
CASSPTTGDTEAFF
TGTGCCAGCTCACCTACGACAGGGGACACTGAAGCTTTCTTT
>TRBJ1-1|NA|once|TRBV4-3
CASSQDALTGRAFF
TGCGCCAGCAGCCAAGATGCATTAACAGGGAGAGCTTTCTTT
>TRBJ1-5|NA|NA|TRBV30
CAWSVENQPQHF
TGTGCCTGGAGTGTGGAAAATCAGCCCCAGCATTTT
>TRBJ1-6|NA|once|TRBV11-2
CASSTTGGSSYNSPLHF
TGTGCCAGCAGCACCACGGGGGGTTCCTCCTATAATTCACCCCTCCACTTT
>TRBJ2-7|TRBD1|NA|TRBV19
CASRYTGQGNYEQYF
TGTGCCAGTAGGTATACGGGACAGGGTAACTACGAGCAGTACTTC
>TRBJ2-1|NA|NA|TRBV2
CASRGDRPSYNEQFF
TGTGCCAGCAGGGGGGACCGTCCCTCCTACAATGAGCAGTTCTTC
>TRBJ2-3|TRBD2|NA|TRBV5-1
CASSLTLAGVGDTQYF
TGCGCCAGCAGCTTGACTTTAGCGGGGGTTGGTGATACGCAGTATTTT
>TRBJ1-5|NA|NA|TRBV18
CASSSLGSGTASNQPQHF
TGTGCCAGCTCCTCATTGGGTTCCGGGACCGCAAGCAATCAGCCCCAGCATTTT
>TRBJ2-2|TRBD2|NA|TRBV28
CASTSGENTGELFF
TGTGCCAGCACCAGCGGGGAGAACACCGGGGAGCTGTTTTTT
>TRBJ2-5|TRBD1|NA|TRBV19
CASRGPGGLETQYF
TGTGCCAGTAGAGGCCCAGGGGGCCTAGAGACCCAGTACTTC
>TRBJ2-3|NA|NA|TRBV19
CASSAGDTQYF
TGTGCCAGTAGTGCGGGGGATACGCAGTATTTT
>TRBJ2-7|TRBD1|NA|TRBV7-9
CASSSGTGWPYEQYF
TGTGCCAGCAGTTCCGGGACAGGGTGGCCCTACGAGCAGTACTTC
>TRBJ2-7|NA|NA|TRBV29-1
CSVEGTPSHEQYF
TGCAGCGTTGAGGGGACCCCGAGTCACGAGCAGTACTTC
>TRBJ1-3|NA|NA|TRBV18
CASSPMGSGNTIYF
TGTGCCAGCTCACCAATGGGGTCTGGAAACACCATATATTTT
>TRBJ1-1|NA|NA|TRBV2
CASRYDSNTEAFF
TGTGCCAGCAGGTATGACAGCAACACTGAAGCTTTCTTT
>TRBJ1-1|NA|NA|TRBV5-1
CASTPGISTEAFF
TGCGCCAGCACCCCGGGAATCTCCACTGAAGCTTTCTTT
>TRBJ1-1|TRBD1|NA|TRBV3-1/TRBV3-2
CASSQGQGAFYNTEAFF
TGTGCCAGCAGCCAAGGACAGGGGGCATTCTATAACACTGAAGCTTTCTTT
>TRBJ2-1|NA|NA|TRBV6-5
CASSRDFVADEQFF
TGTGCCAGCAGTCGGGATTTCGTGGCGGATGAGCAGTTCTTC
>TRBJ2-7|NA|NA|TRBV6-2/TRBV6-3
CASSYFSYEQYF
TGTGCCAGCAGTTATTTCTCCTACGAGCAGTACTTC
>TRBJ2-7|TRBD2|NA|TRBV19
CASSMVAGSHEQYF
TGTGCCAGTAGTATGGTAGCGGGAAGCCACGAGCAGTACTTC
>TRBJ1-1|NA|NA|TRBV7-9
CASSLGRRGVTEAFF
TGTGCCAGCAGCTTAGGAAGACGGGGTGTCACTGAAGCTTTCTTT
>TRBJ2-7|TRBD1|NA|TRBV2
CAGETGLYEQYF
TGTGCCGGAGAGACAGGGCTCTACGAGCAGTACTTC
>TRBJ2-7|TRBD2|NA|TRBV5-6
CASSYIAGTSYEQYF
TGTGCCAGCAGCTACATAGCGGGGACTTCCTACGAGCAGTACTTC
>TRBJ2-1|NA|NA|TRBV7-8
CASSLALTVSSYNEQFF
TGTGCCAGCAGCTTAGCGCTCACTGTGAGCTCCTACAATGAGCAGTTCTTC
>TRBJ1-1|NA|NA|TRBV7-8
CASSLAGTKHTEAFF
TGTGCCAGCAGCTTAGCTGGGACAAAGCACACTGAAGCTTTCTTT